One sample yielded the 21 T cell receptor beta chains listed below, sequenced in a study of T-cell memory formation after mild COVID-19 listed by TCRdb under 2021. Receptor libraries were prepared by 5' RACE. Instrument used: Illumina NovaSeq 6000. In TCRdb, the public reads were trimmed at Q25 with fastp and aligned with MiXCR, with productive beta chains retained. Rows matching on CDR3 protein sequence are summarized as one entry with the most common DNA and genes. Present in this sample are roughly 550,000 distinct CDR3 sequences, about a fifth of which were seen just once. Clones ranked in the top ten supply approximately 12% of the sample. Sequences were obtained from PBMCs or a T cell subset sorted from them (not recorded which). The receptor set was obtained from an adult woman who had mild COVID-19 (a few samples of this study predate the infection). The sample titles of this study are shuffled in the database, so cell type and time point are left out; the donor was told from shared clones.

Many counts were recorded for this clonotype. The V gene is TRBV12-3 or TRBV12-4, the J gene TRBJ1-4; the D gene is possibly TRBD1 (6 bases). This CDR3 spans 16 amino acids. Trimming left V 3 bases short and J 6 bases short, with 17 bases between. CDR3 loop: CASSFSPDSRDEKLFF. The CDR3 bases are TGTGCCAGCAGTTTTTCCCCGGACAGCCGAGATGAAAAACTGTTTTTT.

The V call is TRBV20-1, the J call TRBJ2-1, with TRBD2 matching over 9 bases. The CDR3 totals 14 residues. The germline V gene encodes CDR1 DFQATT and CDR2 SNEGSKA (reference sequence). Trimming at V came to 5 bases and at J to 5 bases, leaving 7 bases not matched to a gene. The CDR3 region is CSAPIAGVHNEQFF. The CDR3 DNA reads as TGCAGTGCTCCTATAGCGGGAGTGCACAATGAGCAGTTCTTC.

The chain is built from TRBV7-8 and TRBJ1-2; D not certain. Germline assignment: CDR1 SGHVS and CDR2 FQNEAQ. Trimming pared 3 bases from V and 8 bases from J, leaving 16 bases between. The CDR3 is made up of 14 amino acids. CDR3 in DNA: TGTGCCAGCAGCTTTCTGGCGTCGGATTGGGGCTACACCTTC. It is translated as CASSFLASDWGYTF. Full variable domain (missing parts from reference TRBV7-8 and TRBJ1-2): GAGVSQSPRYKVAKRGQDVALRCDPISGHVSLFWYQQALGQGPEFLTYFQNEAQLDKSGLPSDRFFAERPEGSVSTLKIQRTQQEDSAVYLCASSFLASDWGYTFGSGTRLTVV.

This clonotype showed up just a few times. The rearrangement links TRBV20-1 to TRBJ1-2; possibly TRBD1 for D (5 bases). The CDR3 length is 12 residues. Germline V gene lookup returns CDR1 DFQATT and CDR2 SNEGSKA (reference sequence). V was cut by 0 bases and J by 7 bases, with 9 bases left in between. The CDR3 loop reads CSAREAGFGYTF. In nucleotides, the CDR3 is TGCAGTGCTAGAGAGGCAGGGTTTGGCTACACCTTC.

The CDR3 loop reads CASSNTGVNQPQHF. DNA for the CDR3: TGTGCCAGCAGTAACACAGGGGTCAATCAGCCCCAGCATTTT. The chain couples TRBV12-3 or TRBV12-4 to TRBJ1-5; 7 nucleotides align to TRBD1. The CDR3 runs 14 residues. The V and J ends lost 5 bases and 3 bases, in that order; junction bases with no gene match: 4.

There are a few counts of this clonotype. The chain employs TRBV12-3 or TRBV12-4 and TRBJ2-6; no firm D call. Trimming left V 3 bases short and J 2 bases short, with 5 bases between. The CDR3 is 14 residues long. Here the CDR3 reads CASSLGTGANVLTF. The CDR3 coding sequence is TGTGCCAGCAGTTTGGGAACTGGGGCCAACGTCCTGACTTTC.

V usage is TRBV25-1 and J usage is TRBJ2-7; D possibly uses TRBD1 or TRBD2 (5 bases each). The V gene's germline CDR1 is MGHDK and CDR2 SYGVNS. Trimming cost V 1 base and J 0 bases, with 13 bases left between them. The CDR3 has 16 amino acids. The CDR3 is CASSESGAGSSYEQYF. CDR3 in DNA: TGTGCCAGCAGTGAATCCGGGGCAGGGAGCTCCTACGAGCAGTACTTC.

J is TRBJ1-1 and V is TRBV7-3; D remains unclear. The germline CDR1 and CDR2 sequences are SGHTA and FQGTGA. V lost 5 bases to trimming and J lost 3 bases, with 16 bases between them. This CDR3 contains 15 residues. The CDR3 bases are TGTGCCAGCAGCCTCTATAGGGATGGGGACACTGAAGCTTTCTTT. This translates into CASSLYRDGDTEAFF.

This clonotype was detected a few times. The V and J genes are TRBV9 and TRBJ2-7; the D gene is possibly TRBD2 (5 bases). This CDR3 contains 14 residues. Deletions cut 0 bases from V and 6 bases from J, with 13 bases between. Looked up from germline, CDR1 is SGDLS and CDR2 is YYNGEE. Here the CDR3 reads CASSVAGILSEQYF. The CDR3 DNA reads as TGTGCCAGCAGCGTAGCGGGGATCCTGAGCGAGCAGTACTTC.

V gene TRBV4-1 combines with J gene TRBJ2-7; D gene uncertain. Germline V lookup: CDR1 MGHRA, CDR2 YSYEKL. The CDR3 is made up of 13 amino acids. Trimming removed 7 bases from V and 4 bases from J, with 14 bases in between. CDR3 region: CASKGQAPYEQYF. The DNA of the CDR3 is TGCGCCAGCAAGGGCCAGGCCCCTTACGAGCAGTACTTC.

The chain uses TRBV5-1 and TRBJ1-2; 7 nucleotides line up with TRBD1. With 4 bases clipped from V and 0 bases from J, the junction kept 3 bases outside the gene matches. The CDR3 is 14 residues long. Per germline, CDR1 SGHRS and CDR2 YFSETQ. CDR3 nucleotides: TGCGCCAGCAGCGGGGGGACAGCTAACTATGGCTACACCTTC. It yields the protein CASSGGTANYGYTF.

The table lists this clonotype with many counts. The CDR3 is CASSIGPSSGYEQFF. CDR3 DNA sequence: TGTGCCAGTAGTATAGGCCCCTCCAGCGGCTATGAGCAGTTCTTC. V gene TRBV19 combines with J gene TRBJ2-1, with D perhaps matching TRBD2 (5 bases). The CDR3 extends over 15 amino acids. Germline CDR1 reads LNHDA; CDR2 reads SQIVND (reference sequence). V lost 1 base and J 8 bases, leaving 15 bases between the germline ends.

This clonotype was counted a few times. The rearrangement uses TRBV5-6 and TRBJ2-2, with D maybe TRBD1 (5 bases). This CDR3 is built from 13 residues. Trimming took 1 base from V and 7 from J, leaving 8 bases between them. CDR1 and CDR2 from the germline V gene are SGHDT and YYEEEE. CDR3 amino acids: CASSLPTVGELFF. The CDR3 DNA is TGTGCCAGCAGCTTGCCGACAGTCGGGGAGCTGTTTTTT.

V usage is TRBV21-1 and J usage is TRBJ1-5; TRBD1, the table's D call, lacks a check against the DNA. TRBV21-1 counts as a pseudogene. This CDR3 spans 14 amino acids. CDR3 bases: TGTGCCAGCAGCAAAGAGGGACAGGGAAGGCCCCAGCATTTT. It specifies CASSKEGQGRPQHF.

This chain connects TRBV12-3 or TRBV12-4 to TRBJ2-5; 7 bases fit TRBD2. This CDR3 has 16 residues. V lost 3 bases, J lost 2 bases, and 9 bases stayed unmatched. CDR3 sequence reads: CASSLLRGGRQETQYF. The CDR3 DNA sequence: TGTGCCAGCAGTTTGCTTCGCGGGGGACGTCAAGAGACCCAGTACTTC.

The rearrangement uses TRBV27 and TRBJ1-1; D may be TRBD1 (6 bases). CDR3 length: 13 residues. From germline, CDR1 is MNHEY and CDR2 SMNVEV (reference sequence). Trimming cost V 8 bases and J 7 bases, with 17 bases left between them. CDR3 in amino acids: CASAGTSVREAFF. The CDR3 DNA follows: TGTGCCAGCGCCGGGACATCCGTACGTGAAGCTTTCTTT.

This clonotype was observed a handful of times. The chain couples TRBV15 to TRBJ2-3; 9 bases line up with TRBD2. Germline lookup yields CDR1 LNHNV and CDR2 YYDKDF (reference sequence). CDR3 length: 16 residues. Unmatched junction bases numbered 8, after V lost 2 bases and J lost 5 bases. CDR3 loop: CATSRIAGEDQDTQYF. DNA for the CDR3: TGTGCCACCAGCAGAATAGCGGGGGAGGATCAAGATACGCAGTATTTT.

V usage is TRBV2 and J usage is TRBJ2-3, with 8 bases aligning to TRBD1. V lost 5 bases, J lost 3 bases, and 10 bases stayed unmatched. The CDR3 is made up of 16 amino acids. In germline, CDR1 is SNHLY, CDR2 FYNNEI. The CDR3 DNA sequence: TGTGCCAGCAGTCCCAGGGACAGGTTACCGACAGATACGCAGTATTTT. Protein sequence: CASSPRDRLPTDTQYF.

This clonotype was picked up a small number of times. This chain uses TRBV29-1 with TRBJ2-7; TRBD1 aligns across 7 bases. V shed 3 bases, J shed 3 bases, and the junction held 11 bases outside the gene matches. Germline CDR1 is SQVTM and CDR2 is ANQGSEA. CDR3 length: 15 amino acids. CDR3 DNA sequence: TGCAGCGTTGAGATCTTCCGGGACAGAGTCTACGAGCAGTACTTC. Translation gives CSVEIFRDRVYEQYF.

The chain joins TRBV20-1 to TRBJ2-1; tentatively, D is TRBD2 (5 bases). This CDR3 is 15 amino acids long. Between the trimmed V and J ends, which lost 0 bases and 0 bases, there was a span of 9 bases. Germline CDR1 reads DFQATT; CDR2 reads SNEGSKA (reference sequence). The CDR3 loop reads CSARDPGSSYNEQFF. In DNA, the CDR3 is TGCAGTGCTAGAGATCCGGGGAGCTCCTACAATGAGCAGTTCTTC.

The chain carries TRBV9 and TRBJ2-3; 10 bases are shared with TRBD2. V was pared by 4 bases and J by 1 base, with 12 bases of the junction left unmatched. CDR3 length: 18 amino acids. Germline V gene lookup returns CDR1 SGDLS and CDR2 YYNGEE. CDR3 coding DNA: TGTGCCAGCAGCCCCCTAGCGGGGGTTTTCATCGGCACAGATACGCAGTATTTT. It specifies CASSPLAGVFIGTDTQYF.